These 32 T cell receptor beta chains were all obtained from the same sample, sequenced in a study of PD-1 blockade in classical Hodgkin lymphoma. TCRdb keeps only in-frame clones here, not all; method: immunoSEQ multiplex PCR. Of around 26,000 clones listed, around 85% were seen once; the top ten hold approximately 2.8%. Noted time point: cycle 4 day 1 (C4D1), after more than 5 weeks of nivolumab. Every patient relapsed after autologous stem cell transplantation, and brentuximab vedotin exposure varied. Thawed PBMCs were the source of CD4+ T cells, purified by magnetic negative selection. The source was CD4+ T cells from blood, collected before the fourth cycle of nivolumab. The receptors shown here come from a human donor with classical Hodgkin lymphoma.

The chain has TRBV7-2 and TRBJ2-2; D unclear. The CDR3 consists of 14 residues. Germline values: CDR1 SGHTA, CDR2 FQGNSA. The V end was cut by 1 base, the J end by 6 bases, with 9 bases between. This chain's CDR3 is CASSLGLRAGELFF. In DNA, the CDR3 is TGTGCCAGCAGCTTAGGGTTACGGGCCGGGGAGCTGTTTTTT.

CDR3 sequence: CASSMGLRRLAGNNEQFF. DNA of the CDR3: TGTGCCAGTAGTATGGGGTTAAGGCGGCTAGCGGGGAACAATGAGCAGTTCTTC. The chain joins TRBV19 to TRBJ2-1; 9 nucleotides line up with TRBD2. V was clipped by 3 bases and J by 5 bases; unmatched bases: 14. The CDR3 is 18 residues long. CDR1 is LNHDA and CDR2 is SQIVND in the germline V gene (reference sequence).

The rearrangement joins TRBV7-2 to TRBJ1-6; no reliable D call. V was clipped by 4 bases and J by 7 bases, with 17 bases between them. The CDR3 runs 16 residues. Germline CDR1 is SGHTA and CDR2 is FQGNSA. DNA for the CDR3: TGTGCCAGCAGCTCCCCTCTTACCTCGGTCAATTCACCCCTCCACTTT. It translates to CASSSPLTSVNSPLHF.

V gene TRBV6-1 combines with J gene TRBJ2-1; 7 nucleotides line up with TRBD2. CDR1 and CDR2 from the germline V gene are MNHNS and SASEGT. V lost 4 bases, J lost 7 bases, and 4 bases stayed unmatched. CDR3 length: 13 residues. CDR3 loop: CASSVGLVNEQFF. The CDR3 bases are TGTGCCAGCAGTGTCGGACTAGTAAATGAGCAGTTCTTC.

This clone was counted between two and nine times. V and J are TRBV14 and TRBJ1-2; 8 positions agree with TRBD1. V trimming: 4 bases; J trimming: 4 bases; junction bases outside the gene matches: 5. The CDR3 has 14 residues. The germline V gene has CDR1 SGHDN and CDR2 FVKESK. The CDR3 sequence: CASSRRGQVYGYTF. As DNA, the CDR3 is TGTGCCAGCAGCCGAAGGGGACAGGTCTATGGCTACACCTTC.

This clone showed up just once. The chain is built from TRBV7-8 and TRBJ2-5; D is uncertain. The V end was cut by 5 bases, the J end by 2 bases, with 9 bases between. Per germline, CDR1 SGHVS and CDR2 FQNEAQ. This CDR3 is built from 13 residues. CDR3 nucleotide sequence: TGTGCCAGCAGCAACGGGTTTCAAGAGACCCAGTACTTC. Its translation is CASSNGFQETQYF.

J is TRBJ1-3 and V is TRBV11-2, with a possible D match to TRBD1 (5 bases). This CDR3 is 15 amino acids long. Germline CDR1 reads SGHAT; CDR2 reads FQNNGV. The V end was cut by 0 bases, the J end by 4 bases, with 10 bases between. CDR3 amino acids: CASSLDAGTGNTIYF. CDR3 in DNA: TGTGCCAGCAGCTTAGACGCGGGGACGGGAAACACCATATATTTT.

The table lists this clone with a count of one. The CDR3 spells CASSLSGGTEAFF. The CDR3 DNA reads TGTGCCAGCTCACTATCAGGGGGCACTGAAGCTTTCTTT. V and J are TRBV18 and TRBJ1-1; 7 bases map to TRBD1. V was clipped by 4 bases and J by 4 bases; unmatched bases: 3. There are 13 residues in the CDR3. CDR1 and CDR2 (germline): KGHSH, LQKENI.

The CDR3 DNA reads TGTGCCAGCAGTTACGGGGGGGCCCTCGGAGATACGCAGTATTTT. Encoded protein: CASSYGGALGDTQYF. V gene TRBV6-5 combines with J gene TRBJ2-3; possibly TRBD2 for D (7 bases). The V and J ends lost 2 bases and 5 bases respectively, with 14 bases between them. The germline CDR1 and CDR2 sequences are MNHEY and SVGAGI. CDR3 length equals 15 residues.

The rearrangement links TRBV7-2 to TRBJ2-3; D is uncertain. CDR1 is SGHTA and CDR2 is FQGNSA in the germline V gene. Trimming shortened V by 5 bases and J by 0 bases, and 12 bases separated the two germline ends. This CDR3 is 15 amino acids long. This chain's CDR3 is CASSPLILSTDTQYF. Here the CDR3 DNA reads TGTGCCAGCAGCCCTCTGATCTTAAGCACAGATACGCAGTATTTT.

This clone was observed once. This sequence joins TRBV5-4 and TRBJ1-2; D uncertain. The CDR3 is 13 amino acids. V was cut by 0 bases and J by 6 bases, with 9 bases left in between. Germline values: CDR1 SGHNT, CDR2 YYREEE (reference sequence). CDR3 region: CASSLEADDGYTF. CDR3 DNA sequence: TGTGCCAGCAGCTTGGAGGCAGACGATGGCTACACCTTC.

This clone was seen a few times. The same CDR3 also results from other DNA sequences found in this sample. This chain uses TRBV6-1 with TRBJ1-4; D may be TRBD1 (5 bases). The germline CDR1 and CDR2 sequences are MNHNS and SASEGT. The length of the CDR3 is 14 residues. V lost 3 bases and J 8 bases, leaving 13 bases between the germline ends. In nucleotides, the CDR3 is TGTGCCAGCAGTGAGCAAGGGGCGAGGGAAAAACTGTTTTTT. Translating it yields CASSEQGAREKLFF.

V gene TRBV7-2 combines with J gene TRBJ2-3; D uncertain. This CDR3 region has 13 residues. The V end lost 3 bases, the J end lost 1 base, and 5 bases lay between the germline ends. The germline V gene encodes CDR1 SGHTA and CDR2 FQGNSA. Here the CDR3 reads CASSFQGTDTQYF. The CDR3, as DNA: TGTGCCAGCAGCTTTCAGGGCACAGATACGCAGTATTTT.

The CDR3 DNA sequence: TGTGCCAGCAGCTCCACTATTGGGCAGGGTACGCAGTATTTT. It codes for CASSSTIGQGTQYF. V and J are TRBV7-2 and TRBJ2-3, with D possibly being TRBD1 (5 bases). Per the germline V gene, CDR1 is SGHTA and CDR2 is FQGNSA. This CDR3 region has 14 residues. The V and J ends lost 4 bases and 8 bases respectively, with 16 bases between them.

The chain combines TRBV5-1 with TRBJ1-6, with D hard to call. The V gene lost 4 bases and the J gene lost 5 bases, with 13 bases spanning the gap. Germline-derived CDR1 and CDR2 are SGHRS and YFSETQ. This CDR3 region has 15 residues. DNA of the CDR3: TGCGCCAGCAGCCTCGAGGGCTACGATAATTCACCCCTCCACTTT. Protein product: CASSLEGYDNSPLHF.

The rearrangement links TRBV6-6 to TRBJ1-1; D ambiguous. Germline lookup yields CDR1 MNHNY and CDR2 SVGAGI (reference sequence). The CDR3 has 11 residues. Deletions cut 7 bases from V and 3 bases from J, with 6 bases between. This chain's CDR3 is CASIGHTEAFF. The CDR3 DNA follows: TGTGCCAGCATAGGGCACACTGAAGCTTTCTTT.

The chain links TRBV5-1 to TRBJ2-2, with 11 bases aligning to TRBD1. Germline V lookup: CDR1 SGHRS, CDR2 YFSETQ. V shed 3 bases and J 0 bases; nucleotides not matched to a gene: 4. This CDR3 is 17 amino acids long. The CDR3 protein is CASSSQGQGANTGELFF. The CDR3 DNA follows: TGCGCCAGCAGCTCGCAGGGACAGGGGGCGAACACCGGGGAGCTGTTTTTT.

The chain employs TRBV6-6 and TRBJ2-4; D gene ambiguous. Germline CDR1 and CDR2: MNHNY and SVGAGI (reference sequence). Deletions cut 4 bases from V and 0 bases from J, with 7 bases between. There are 14 residues in the CDR3. The CDR3 region has the DNA TGTGCCAGCAGTTTTCCAGTAGCCAAAAACATTCAGTACTTC. Its protein product is CASSFPVAKNIQYF.

The chain links TRBV7-2 to TRBJ1-3; D gene unclear. The germline V and J ends were trimmed by 6 bases and 0 bases, with 18 bases remaining between them. The CDR3 totals 17 residues. CDR1 SGHTA and CDR2 FQGNSA come from the germline V gene. The CDR3 loop reads CASSLSSTAYSGNTIYF. In DNA, the CDR3 is TGTGCCAGCAGTTTGTCTAGTACGGCCTACTCTGGAAACACCATATATTTT. The variable domain in full, with the rest retrieved from reference TRBV7-2 and TRBJ1-3, is GAGVSQSPSNKVTEKGKDVELRCDPISGHTALYWYRQSLGQGLEFLIYFQGNSAPDKSGLPSDRFSAERTGGSVSTLTIQRTQQEDSAVYLCASSLSSTAYSGNTIYFGEGSWLTVV.

The J gene is TRBJ2-7, the V gene TRBV4-2; D might be TRBD2 (5 bases). Trimming cost V 2 bases and J 1 base, with 12 bases left between them. This CDR3 contains 15 residues. From germline, CDR1 is LGHNA and CDR2 YNFKEQ. This chain's CDR3 is CASSQSEAQSYEQYF. The DNA for the CDR3 is TGTGCCAGCAGCCAATCGGAGGCGCAGTCCTACGAGCAGTACTTC.

A few counts support this clone. The CDR3 reads CASSPPDLFQPQHF. CDR3 nucleotides: TGTGCCAGCAGTCCTCCCGACTTATTTCAGCCCCAGCATTTT. This chain connects TRBV28 to TRBJ1-5, with D hard to call. CDR1 is MDHEN and CDR2 is SYDVKM in the germline V gene. V lost 5 bases and J 6 bases, leaving 14 bases between the germline ends. CDR3 size: 14 residues.

The chain couples TRBV18 to TRBJ1-5, with a weak D call TRBD1 (6 bases). Germline loops: CDR1 KGHSH, CDR2 LQKENI. The CDR3 totals 16 residues. Between the trimmed V and J ends, which lost 4 bases and 1 base, there was a span of 14 bases. The CDR3 DNA reads as TGTGCCAGCTCACAGAACAGGGTAGGAAGCAATCAGCCCCAGCATTTT. Amino acids: CASSQNRVGSNQPQHF.

This clone appeared a single time. This rearrangement joins TRBV5-1 to TRBJ1-4; D gene ambiguous. V was shortened by 2 bases and J by 1 base, with 12 bases between the two germline ends. CDR3 length: 16 amino acids. The germline gives CDR1 SGHRS, CDR2 YFSETQ. CDR3 DNA: TGCGCCAGCAGCTTAAACCCAGGAGGAACTAATGAAAAACTGTTTTTT. It is translated as CASSLNPGGTNEKLFF.

The chain is built from TRBV9 and TRBJ2-6; the D gene is possibly TRBD1 (6 bases). Looked up from germline, CDR1 is SGDLS and CDR2 is YYNGEE. The CDR3 has 16 residues. The germline V and J ends were trimmed by 3 bases and 2 bases, with 12 bases remaining between them. CDR3 region: CASSADRRTGANVLTF. The CDR3 DNA follows: TGTGCCAGCAGCGCGGACAGAAGGACTGGGGCCAACGTCCTGACTTTC.

The chain employs TRBV2 and TRBJ2-2; 12 nucleotides align to TRBD2. Germline loops: CDR1 SNHLY, CDR2 FYNNEI. The CDR3 extends over 15 amino acids. Trimming at V came to 5 bases and at J to 6 bases, leaving 4 bases not matched to a gene. The CDR3, as DNA: TGTGCCAGCAGTCTGGGACTAGCGGGCGCCGGGGAGCTGTTTTTT. Amino acids: CASSLGLAGAGELFF.

This chain links TRBV19 with TRBJ2-5; 9 nucleotides line up with TRBD1. Germline V gene sequence: CDR1 LNHDA, CDR2 SQIVND (reference sequence). V gave up 3 bases and J gave up 5 bases; unmatched junction bases: 7. This CDR3 has 15 residues. CDR3 residues: CASSIPGQGMETQYF. As DNA, the CDR3 is TGTGCCAGTAGTATTCCCGGACAGGGGATGGAGACCCAGTACTTC.

The genes are TRBV7-2 and TRBJ1-6; D is ambiguous. Germline CDR1 is SGHTA and CDR2 is FQGNSA. With 5 bases removed from V and 0 bases from J, the gap between germline ends came to 11 bases. This CDR3 comprises 16 residues. In DNA form, the CDR3 reads TGTGCCAGCAGCCCCCATGCGAGCTCCTATAATTCACCCCTCCACTTT. Amino acids: CASSPHASSYNSPLHF.

The chain is built from TRBV2 and TRBJ1-2; D is possibly TRBD1 (5 bases). Trimming took 1 base from V and 0 from J, leaving 15 bases between them. Germline V gene data show CDR1 as SNHLY and CDR2 as FYNNEI. CDR3 length: 17 amino acids. The CDR3 DNA reads TGTGCCAGCAGTGAAGAGTGGGTGTGGGGGGCTAACTATGGCTACACCTTC. Its protein product is CASSEEWVWGANYGYTF.

The V gene is TRBV7-7, the J gene TRBJ2-2, with no clear D. This CDR3 region has 12 residues. The germline V gene has CDR1 SSHAT and CDR2 FNYEAQ (reference sequence). V was shortened by 2 bases and J by 5 bases, with 3 bases between the two germline ends. The CDR3 sequence is CASSLSTGELFF. CDR3 DNA sequence: TGTGCCAGCAGCTTATCTACCGGGGAGCTGTTTTTT.

The chain couples TRBV7-2 to TRBJ1-2; perhaps TRBD1 as D (5 bases). With 1 base removed from V and 6 bases from J, the gap between germline ends came to 15 bases. The CDR3 length is 15 residues. Germline V lookup: CDR1 SGHTA, CDR2 FQGNSA. In DNA form, the CDR3 reads TGTGCCAGCAGCTTAGTAGGTGGGCAGGGTGATGGCTACACCTTC. This encodes CASSLVGGQGDGYTF. Full variable domain (outside the CDR3, taken from reference TRBV7-2 and TRBJ1-2): GAGVSQSPSNKVTEKGKDVELRCDPISGHTALYWYRQSLGQGLEFLIYFQGNSAPDKSGLPSDRFSAERTGGSVSTLTIQRTQQEDSAVYLCASSLVGGQGDGYTFGSGTRLTVV.

This sequence joins TRBV5-1 and TRBJ1-1; no firm D call. CDR1 and CDR2 from the germline V gene are SGHRS and YFSETQ. The CDR3 totals 13 residues. Trimming took 1 base from V and 4 from J, leaving 8 bases between them. The CDR3 loop is CASSLLEATEAFF. For the CDR3, the DNA is TGCGCCAGCAGCTTGTTGGAGGCCACTGAAGCTTTCTTT.

This chain uses TRBV2 with TRBJ1-2; tentatively, D is TRBD1 (6 bases). The germline V gene encodes CDR1 SNHLY and CDR2 FYNNEI. Deletions cut 4 bases from V and 0 bases from J, with 9 bases between. This CDR3 is 14 amino acids long. DNA of the CDR3: TGTGCCAGCAGTGGACAGGTTCCTAACTATGGCTACACCTTC. As protein: CASSGQVPNYGYTF.